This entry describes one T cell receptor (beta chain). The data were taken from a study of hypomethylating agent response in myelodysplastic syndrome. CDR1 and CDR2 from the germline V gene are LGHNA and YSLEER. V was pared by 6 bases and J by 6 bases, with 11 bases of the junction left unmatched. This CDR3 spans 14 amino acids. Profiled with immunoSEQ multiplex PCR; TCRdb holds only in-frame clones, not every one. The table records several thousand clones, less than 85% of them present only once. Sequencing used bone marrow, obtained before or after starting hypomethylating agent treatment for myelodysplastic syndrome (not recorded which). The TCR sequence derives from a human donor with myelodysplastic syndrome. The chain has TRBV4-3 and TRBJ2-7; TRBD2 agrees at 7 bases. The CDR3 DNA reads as TGCGCCAGCAGTGGGCTGGGAGGGGAGGGCGAGCAGTACTTC. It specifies CASSGLGGEGEQYF.